The 11 T cell receptor beta chains below all came from one sample that was sequenced in a study of blood T cell repertoires in COVID-19. Profiled with immunoSEQ multiplex PCR; TCRdb holds only in-frame clones, not every one. The sample records 180,000 or so clones, roughly 84% being singletons. Sequenced sample: PBMCs or T cells enriched from blood (not recorded which). The receptors shown here come from a man in his fifties or sixties who had recovered from COVID-19.

The chain couples TRBV2 to TRBJ1-5, with 9 nucleotides matching TRBD1. In germline, CDR1 is SNHLY, CDR2 FYNNEI. The V gene end was trimmed by 7 bases and the J gene end by 4 bases; junction bases not matched to a gene: 5. The CDR3 sequence is 14 residues long. The CDR3 nucleotides are TGTGCCAGCATGGGGACAGGGAGGAATCAGCCCCAGCATTTT. The encoded protein is CASMGTGRNQPQHF.

J is TRBJ1-5 and V is TRBV19; the match to TRBD1 covers 7 bases. Germline V gene sequence: CDR1 LNHDA, CDR2 SQIVND (reference sequence). The CDR3 length is 14 residues. V lost 6 bases and J lost 4; bases outside the gene matches: 6. The CDR3 sequence: CASRTGILNQPQHF. The DNA for the CDR3 is TGTGCCAGTAGGACAGGGATTCTTAATCAGCCCCAGCATTTT. The full variable domain, rest sourced from reference TRBV19 and TRBJ1-5, is DGGITQSPKYLFRKEGQNVTLSCEQNLNHDAMYWYRQDPGQGLRLIYYSQIVNDFQKGDIAEGYSVSREKKESFPLTVTSAQKNPTAFYLCASRTGILNQPQHFGDGTRLSIL.

The rearrangement joins TRBV11-1 to TRBJ2-7, with D maybe TRBD2 (6 bases). CDR3 size: 14 residues. In germline, CDR1 is SGHAT, CDR2 FQDESV (reference sequence). V lost 2 bases to trimming and J lost 4 bases, with 12 bases between them. CDR3: CASSLSTGRYEQYF. For the CDR3, the DNA is TGTGCCAGCAGCTTATCAACGGGGAGGTACGAGCAGTACTTC.

The chain is built from TRBV2 and TRBJ1-6, with TRBD1 identical over 9 bases. Germline V gene data show CDR1 as SNHLY and CDR2 as FYNNEI. The ends lost 7 bases at V and 5 bases at J; junction bases unmatched: 3. The CDR3 runs 14 residues. CDR3 DNA sequence: TGTGCCAGCACCCGGACAGGGGATAATTCACCCCTCCACTTT. Encoded protein: CASTRTGDNSPLHF.

The V call is TRBV19, the J call TRBJ2-2; D is uncertain. In germline, CDR1 is LNHDA, CDR2 SQIVND (reference sequence). The CDR3 contains 14 residues. Trimming cost V 1 base and J 2 bases, with 5 bases left between them. Here the CDR3 reads CASSIGSNTGELFF. The CDR3 DNA reads TGTGCCAGTAGTATAGGGAGTAACACCGGGGAGCTGTTTTTT. Supplemented by reference TRBV19 and TRBJ2-2, the full variable domain reads DGGITQSPKYLFRKEGQNVTLSCEQNLNHDAMYWYRQDPGQGLRLIYYSQIVNDFQKGDIAEGYSVSREKKESFPLTVTSAQKNPTAFYLCASSIGSNTGELFFGEGSRLTVL.

This rearrangement joins TRBV27 to TRBJ1-5, with D perhaps TRBD1 (6 bases). Trimming cost V 3 bases and J 4 bases, with 10 bases left between them. Germline loops: CDR1 MNHEY, CDR2 SMNVEV (reference sequence). This CDR3 contains 14 residues. DNA of the CDR3: TGTGCCAGCAGTTTTCAGGGACATAATCAGCCCCAGCATTTT. This sequence encodes CASSFQGHNQPQHF.

The chain has TRBV29-1 and TRBJ1-3, with 9 bases that match TRBD1. Trimming removed 6 bases from V and 8 bases from J; junction bases left unmatched: 5. Per the germline V gene, CDR1 is SQVTM and CDR2 is ANQGSEA. The CDR3 has 12 amino acids. CDR3 coding DNA: TGCAGCGTCAGGGGACAGGGTCACACCATATATTTT. As protein: CSVRGQGHTIYF.

The V call is TRBV4-1, the J call TRBJ2-1; 7 bases match TRBD2. The junction had 5 bases not matched to a gene; V was cut back by 2 bases and J by 1 base. Germline assignment: CDR1 MGHRA and CDR2 YSYEKL. The CDR3 is 16 residues long. The CDR3 sequence: CASSQPSGFSYNEQFF. The CDR3 DNA sequence: TGCGCCAGCAGCCAACCTAGCGGTTTTTCCTACAATGAGCAGTTCTTC.

The chain links TRBV19 to TRBJ2-7, with D possibly matching TRBD1 (6 bases). This CDR3 has 13 amino acids. From germline, CDR1 is LNHDA and CDR2 SQIVND (reference sequence). The V and J ends lost 6 bases and 3 bases respectively, with 12 bases between them. As DNA, the CDR3 is TGTGCCAGTAGCCCGGACAGAGGCTACGAGCAGTACTTC. Translating it yields CASSPDRGYEQYF.

The chain couples TRBV5-1 to TRBJ2-3; no firm D call. This CDR3 has 16 residues. Trimming stripped 0 bases from V and 1 base from J, with 12 bases between. CDR1 is SGHRS and CDR2 is YFSETQ in the germline V gene. CDR3: CASSLGSVTGTDTQYF. Written as DNA, the CDR3 is TGCGCCAGCAGCTTGGGGAGCGTAACGGGCACAGATACGCAGTATTTT.

A single count supports this clone. The J gene is TRBJ2-1, the V gene TRBV5-1; no firm D call. This CDR3 has 12 amino acids. Germline values: CDR1 SGHRS, CDR2 YFSETQ. V was pared by 0 bases and J by 8 bases, with 6 bases between. CDR3 loop: CASSLVVDEQFF. The CDR3 DNA is TGCGCCAGCAGCTTGGTTGTCGATGAGCAGTTCTTC.